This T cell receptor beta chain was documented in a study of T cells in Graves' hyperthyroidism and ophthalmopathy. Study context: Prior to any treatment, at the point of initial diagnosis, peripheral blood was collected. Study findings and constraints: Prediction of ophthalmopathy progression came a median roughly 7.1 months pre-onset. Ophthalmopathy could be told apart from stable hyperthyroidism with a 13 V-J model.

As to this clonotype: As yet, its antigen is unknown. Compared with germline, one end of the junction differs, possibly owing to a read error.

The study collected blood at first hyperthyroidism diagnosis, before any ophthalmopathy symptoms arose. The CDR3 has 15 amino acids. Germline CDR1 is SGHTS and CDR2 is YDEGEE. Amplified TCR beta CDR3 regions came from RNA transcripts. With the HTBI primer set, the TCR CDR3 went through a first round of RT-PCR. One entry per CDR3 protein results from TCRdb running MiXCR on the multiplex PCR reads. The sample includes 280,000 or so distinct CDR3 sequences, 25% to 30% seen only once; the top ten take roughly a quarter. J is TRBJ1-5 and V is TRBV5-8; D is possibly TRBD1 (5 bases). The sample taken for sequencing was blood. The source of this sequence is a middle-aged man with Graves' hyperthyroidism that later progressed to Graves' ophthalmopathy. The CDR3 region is CAGSWGEYSNQPQHF. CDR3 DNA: TGTGCCGGCAGCTGGGGCGAATATAGCAATCAGCCCCAGCATTTT.